This T cell receptor beta chain was profiled in a study of T cells in Graves' hyperthyroidism and ophthalmopathy. Findings and caveats of the study: Ophthalmopathy was separated from stable hyperthyroidism by a 13 V-J model.

The investigators amplified TCR beta CDR3 regions from RNA transcripts. In the first-round RT-PCR of the TCR CDR3, the HTBI primer set was used. TCRdb recomputed calls from the multiplex PCR reads with MiXCR, one row per CDR3 protein. The table includes some 600,000 distinct CDR3 sequences, over 11% detected once. This clonotype was observed at least ten times. The target antigen is unknown. Per germline, CDR1 SGHTA and CDR2 FQGNSA. The CDR3 spans 20 residues. The ends lost 6 bases at V and 6 bases at J; junction bases unmatched: 25. The sequencing input was blood. J is TRBJ2-1 and V is TRBV7-2; TRBD1 agrees at 8 bases. This sequence originates from a young woman with Graves' hyperthyroidism that later progressed to Graves' ophthalmopathy. The CDR3 here is CASSRSPPDRGGYSGNEQFF. As DNA, the CDR3 is TGTGCCAGCAGTCGATCCCCTCCCGACAGGGGAGGTTACTCGGGCAATGAGCAGTTCTTC.